This T cell receptor (beta chain) was captured by sequencing in a study of cytomegalovirus exposure and HLA in healthy donors. Study-level results: Subsequent analysis showed first-cohort TCR clusters tending to co-occur in more than 95 validation repertoires.

Comments on this clone: Its target is unknown.

Assay used: immunoSEQ multiplex PCR; TCRdb lists only in-frame clones, some missing. The data hold under 200,000 clones, with about 89% observed a single time. Material: PBMCs. This receptor was taken from a woman aged 18 to 35 in good health and CMV-seropositive.

The CDR3 DNA is TGTGCCACCACCGACAGACATAGCACAGATACGCAGTATTTT. Protein: CATTDRHSTDTQYF. The chain links TRBV28 to TRBJ2-3, with D perhaps matching TRBD1 (5 bases). This CDR3 comprises 14 residues. Trimming took off 10 bases at V and 0 bases at J, with 14 bases between the two ends. Germline lookup yields CDR1 MDHEN and CDR2 SYDVKM.